The source of this T cell receptor (beta chain) is a study of blood T cell repertoires in COVID-19 (dated by TCRdb to 2020 to 2021). Notes on the research overall: Samples from collaborators originated in the United States, Italy and Spain and spanned both the acute and convalescent phases of COVID-19. The repertoires were released in a freely available public database meant as a resource for research on the immune response to SARS-CoV-2. The dataset comprised deeply sampled blood TCRbeta repertoires from subjects exposed to, actively infected with, or recovered from COVID-19. Where available, HLA class I and class II types were obtained from metadata supplied by the sample provider rather than from assay-based typing. The samples were drawn from the first 160 participants of the ongoing ImmuneRACE study and from 950 to 1,500 subjects provided by 6 global collaborators. Nearly every sample came with metadata listing a de-identified subject ID, COVID-19 status, age in years and sex. The material from the prospective study consisted of cDNA or gDNA derived from T cells, B-cell-depleted T cells, or PBMCs. General conclusions and limits of the study: How much clinical and demographic metadata was included differed by source and by participant, and the metadata was provided uncurated.

One collaborating source in Seattle enrolled patients during active infection and followed them longitudinally through the course of disease. Collaborating institutions collected whole blood in K2EDTA tubes following their own protocols. For TCRbeta analysis, collaborators shipped samples as frozen whole blood, isolated PBMCs, or DNA extracted from either of those sample types. CDR1 and CDR2 are drawn from the germline V gene: MNHEY, SVGAGI. The CDR3 runs 15 amino acids, cysteine and phenylalanine included. This entry keeps only the CDR3 DNA: 45 bases, framed from base 1. V was cut back by 4 bases and J by 3 bases, leaving a gap of 16 bases between them. This clone was observed a few times. This receptor's antigen is unknown. No per-base quality is available; no much larger clone lies one base away. TCRbeta CDR3 regions were amplified from genomic DNA using the immunoSEQ Assay, a bias-controlled multiplex PCR. On the authors' methods: Nucleated cell counts per sample were estimated from amplification of reference gene primers within the assay. To quantify the absolute abundance of each unique TCRbeta CDR3 rearrangement, sequence reads were collapsed and filtered. Productive Simpson clonality was computed per sample as the square root of Simpson's diversity index over productive rearrangements. TCRdb limited this immuneACCESS table to in-frame rearrangements with V and J called. A share of clones is missing; checked studies link under half to unresolved V genes, and the rest is unexplained. Clone size and the V and J calls come from that table; the DNA yielded D and trimming. The sample table shows 150,000 to 200,000 clones, and less than 85% are seen once. The biggest ten clones account for approximately 7% of the sample.

The rearrangement joined TRBV6-5 to TRBJ2-7; the D gene is perhaps TRBD1, on 6 matching bases. The sequence came from a woman between 40 and 50 years old with COVID-19, enrolled during active disease. Input material: peripheral blood. Here is the DNA: TGTGCCAGCAGTTCTGCGACGGGACACAACTACGAGCAGTACTTC. It is translated as CASSSATGHNYEQYF.